One sample yielded the 9 T cell receptor beta chains listed below, sequenced in a study of CD8+ T cells in alopecia areata. This sample's treatment: oral pan-JAK inhibitor, 5-10 mg twice daily. Following extraction, RNA underwent reverse transcription to cDNA, which served as the sequencing template. Sequenced by immunoSEQ multiplex PCR; TCRdb stores in-frame clones only, minus some. The sample lists 110,000 to 150,000 clones; around half were seen once. The specimen was CD8+ T cells sorted from blood, collected at week 4, from a patient treated with tofacitinib. These receptor sequences come from a human donor with alopecia areata.

This clone showed up just a few times. The V gene is TRBV5-5, the J gene TRBJ2-5; TRBD1 matches at 8 bases. There are 14 residues in the CDR3. Germline values: CDR1 SGHKS, CDR2 YYEKEE (reference sequence). The V segment lost 4 bases and the J segment 2 bases; nucleotides outside the gene matches: 4. The DNA for the CDR3 is TGTGCCAGCAGCCCCCGGGACAGGCAAGAGACCCAGTACTTC. Protein: CASSPRDRQETQYF. The full variable domain, with the rest looked up from reference TRBV5-5 and TRBJ2-5, is DAGVTQSPTHLIKTRGQQVTLRCSPISGHKSVSWYQQVLGQGPQFIFQYYEKEERGRGNFPDRFSARQFPNYSSELNVNALLLGDSALYLCASSPRDRQETQYFGPGTRLLVL.

This clone was detected only a few times. The chain uses TRBV5-1 and TRBJ1-5; 7 bases map to TRBD1. Germline CDR1 reads SGHRS; CDR2 reads YFSETQ. The V and J ends lost 0 bases and 6 bases, in that order; junction bases with no gene match: 3. The CDR3 contains 14 residues. The CDR3 coding sequence is TGCGCCAGCAGCTTGGAGCAGGGGGTTCAGCCCCAGCATTTT. Protein: CASSLEQGVQPQHF.

The V call is TRBV10-3, the J call TRBJ2-5; 7 bases line up with TRBD1. Germline lookup yields CDR1 ENHRY and CDR2 SYGVKD. V shed 3 bases and J 6 bases; nucleotides not matched to a gene: 13. The CDR3 has 16 residues. CDR3 coding DNA: TGTGCCATCAGTGACGATCTAGGGGGCCTTAGGAAGACCCAGTACTTC. Protein product: CAISDDLGGLRKTQYF.

The chain links TRBV29-1 to TRBJ2-1, with TRBD2 matching over 8 bases. The CDR3 runs 14 residues. Germline-derived CDR1 and CDR2 are SQVTM and ANQGSEA. J lost 2 bases, V lost 7 bases, and 7 bases had no gene match. The CDR3 nucleotides read TGCAGCGCTATTAGCGGGGCTACCTACAATGAGCAGTTCTTC. Translating it yields CSAISGATYNEQFF.

Details on this clone: One junction end does not reproduce the germline sequence, and a read error may be involved. This sequence joins TRBV11-2 and TRBJ2-1; 7 bases match TRBD1. This CDR3 region has 12 residues. The germline V gene has CDR1 SGHAT and CDR2 FQNNGV. The CDR3: CASSLGGSEQFF. The DNA of the CDR3 is TGTGCCAGCAGTTTAGGGGGCAGTGAGCAGTTCTTC.

This rearrangement joins TRBV25-1 to TRBJ2-7; TRBD2 is a possible D gene (7 bases). The CDR3 is made up of 16 amino acids. Per the germline V gene, CDR1 is MGHDK and CDR2 is SYGVNS. V was shortened by 3 bases and J by 2 bases, with 17 bases between the two germline ends. The CDR3 loop reads CASSDPGGRDPYEQYF. The CDR3 DNA reads TGTGCCAGCAGTGATCCGGGGGGCAGGGACCCCTACGAGCAGTACTTC.

The V call is TRBV7-2, the J call TRBJ1-1; D not certain. The germline V and J ends were trimmed by 7 bases and 5 bases, with 20 bases remaining between them. This CDR3 is built from 15 residues. The germline gives CDR1 SGHTA, CDR2 FQGNSA. The CDR3 spells CASIPSGGMLTEAFF. CDR3 DNA: TGTGCCAGCATCCCTTCGGGCGGCATGTTAACTGAAGCTTTCTTT.

There are many counts of this clone. The chain couples TRBV6-1 to TRBJ2-1; 14 bases map to TRBD2. The CDR3 runs to 15 residues. Unmatched junction bases numbered 3, after V lost 3 bases and J lost 8 bases. Germline assignment: CDR1 MNHNS and CDR2 SASEGT. DNA of the CDR3: TGTGCCAGCAGTGAGACTAGCGGGGGGGCTTATGAGCAGTTCTTC. Its translation is CASSETSGGAYEQFF.

This clone came up once. The chain couples TRBV13 to TRBJ2-2, with 8 bases matching TRBD2. The trim removed 3 bases at V and 4 bases at J, leaving 4 bases unmatched. Germline assignment: CDR1 PRHDT and CDR2 FYEKMQ (reference sequence). This CDR3 spans 15 amino acids. This chain's CDR3 is CASSLAGGGTGELFF. In DNA form, the CDR3 reads TGTGCCAGCAGCTTGGCGGGGGGAGGCACCGGGGAGCTGTTTTTT.